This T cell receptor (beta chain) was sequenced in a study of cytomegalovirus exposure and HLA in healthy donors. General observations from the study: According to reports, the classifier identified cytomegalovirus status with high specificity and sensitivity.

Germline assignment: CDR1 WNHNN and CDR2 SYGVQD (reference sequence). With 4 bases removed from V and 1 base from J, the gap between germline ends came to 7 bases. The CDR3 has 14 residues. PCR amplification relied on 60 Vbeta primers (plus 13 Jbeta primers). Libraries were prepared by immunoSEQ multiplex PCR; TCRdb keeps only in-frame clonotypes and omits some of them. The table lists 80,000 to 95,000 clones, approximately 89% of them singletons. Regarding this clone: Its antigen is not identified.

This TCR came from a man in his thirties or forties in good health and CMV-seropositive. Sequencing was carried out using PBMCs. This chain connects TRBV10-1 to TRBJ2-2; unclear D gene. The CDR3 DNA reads TGCGCCAGCAGTGCTTTGCGGAACACCGGGGAGCTGTTTTTT. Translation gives CASSALRNTGELFF.